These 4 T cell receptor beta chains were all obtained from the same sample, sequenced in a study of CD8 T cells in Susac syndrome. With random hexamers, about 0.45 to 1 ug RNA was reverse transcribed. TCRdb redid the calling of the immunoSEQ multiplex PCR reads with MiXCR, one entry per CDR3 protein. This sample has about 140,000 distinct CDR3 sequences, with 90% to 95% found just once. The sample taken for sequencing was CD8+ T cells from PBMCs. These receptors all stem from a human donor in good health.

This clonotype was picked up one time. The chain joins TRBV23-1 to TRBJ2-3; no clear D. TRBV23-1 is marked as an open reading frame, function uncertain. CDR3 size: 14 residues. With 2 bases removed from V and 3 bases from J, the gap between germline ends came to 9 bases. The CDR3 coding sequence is TGCGCCAGCAGTCAACCGGGCTCTACAGATACGCAGTATTTT. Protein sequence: CASSQPGSTDTQYF.

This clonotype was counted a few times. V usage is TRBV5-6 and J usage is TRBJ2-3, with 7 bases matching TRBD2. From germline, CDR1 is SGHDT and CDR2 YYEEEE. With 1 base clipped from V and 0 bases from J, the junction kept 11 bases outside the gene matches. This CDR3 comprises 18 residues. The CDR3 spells CASSLMGGGPSSTDTQYF. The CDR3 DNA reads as TGTGCCAGCAGCTTGATGGGGGGAGGGCCCTCTAGCACAGATACGCAGTATTTT.

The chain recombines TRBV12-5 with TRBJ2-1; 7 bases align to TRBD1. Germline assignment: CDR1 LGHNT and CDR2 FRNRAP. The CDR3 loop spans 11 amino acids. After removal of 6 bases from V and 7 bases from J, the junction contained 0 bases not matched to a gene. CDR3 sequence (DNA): TGTGCTAGTGGCAGGGGGAATGAGCAGTTCTTC. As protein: CASGRGNEQFF.

This chain's CDR3 is CASSHRDRSTDTQYF. The CDR3 bases are TGCGCCAGCAGCCACCGGGACAGAAGCACAGATACGCAGTATTTT. This chain uses TRBV4-1 with TRBJ2-3; 7 bases fit TRBD1. CDR1 is MGHRA and CDR2 is YSYEKL in the germline V gene. This CDR3 contains 15 residues. V dropped 3 bases and J dropped 0; count of bases not matched to a gene: 3.